This record concerns one T cell receptor (beta chain) sequence. The record originates from a study of T cell changes during pregnancy in multiple sclerosis. The germline CDR1 and CDR2 sequences are SGHAT and FQNNGV. The CDR3 spans 14 residues. V lost 5 bases to trimming and J lost 1 base, with 11 bases between them. Repertoires were generated with immunoSEQ multiplex PCR, while TCRdb's copy carries only in-frame clones and drops some. This table has 45,000 to 55,000 clones, roughly 91% appearing once. The TCR originated in a female donor in good health, enrolled as a control in a pregnancy study. V is TRBV11-2 and J is TRBJ1-1; no firm D call. The source material was CD4+ T cells from peripheral blood mononuclear cells, sampled after pregnancy. The CDR3 spells CASSLRDRNTEAFF. CDR3 bases: TGTGCCAGCAGCCTACGTGATAGGAACACTGAAGCTTTCTTT.